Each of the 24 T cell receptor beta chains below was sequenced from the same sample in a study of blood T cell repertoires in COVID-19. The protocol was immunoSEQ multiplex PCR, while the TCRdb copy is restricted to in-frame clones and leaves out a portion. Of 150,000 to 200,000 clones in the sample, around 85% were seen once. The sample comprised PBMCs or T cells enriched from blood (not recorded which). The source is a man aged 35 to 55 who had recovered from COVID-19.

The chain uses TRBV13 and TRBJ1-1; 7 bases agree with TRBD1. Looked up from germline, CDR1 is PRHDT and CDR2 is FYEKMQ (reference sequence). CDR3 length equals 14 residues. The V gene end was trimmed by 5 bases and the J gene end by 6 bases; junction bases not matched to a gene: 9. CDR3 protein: CASSPWGTAAEAFF. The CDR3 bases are TGTGCCAGCAGCCCCTGGGGGACAGCGGCTGAAGCTTTCTTT.

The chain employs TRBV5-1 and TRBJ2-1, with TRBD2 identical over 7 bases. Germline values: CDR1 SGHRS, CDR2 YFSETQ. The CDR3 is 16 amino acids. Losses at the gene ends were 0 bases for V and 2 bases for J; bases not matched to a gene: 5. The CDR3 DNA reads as TGCGCCAGCAGCTTGGAAGTGGGAGGGCCCTACAATGAGCAGTTCTTC. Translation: CASSLEVGGPYNEQFF.

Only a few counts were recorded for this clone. The CDR3 here is CASSVSLNQPQHF. DNA of the CDR3: TGTGCCAGCAGCGTATCACTCAATCAGCCCCAGCATTTT. The genes are TRBV9 and TRBJ1-5; D ambiguous. Per the germline V gene, CDR1 is SGDLS and CDR2 is YYNGEE. The CDR3 runs 13 residues. V was trimmed by 1 base and J by 3 bases, leaving 5 bases between them.

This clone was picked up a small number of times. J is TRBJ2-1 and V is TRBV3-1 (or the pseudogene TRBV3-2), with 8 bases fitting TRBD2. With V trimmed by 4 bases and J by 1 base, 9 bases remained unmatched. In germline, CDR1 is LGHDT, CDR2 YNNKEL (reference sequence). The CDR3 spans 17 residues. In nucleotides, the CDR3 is TGTGCCAGCAGCCGGTTTGCCGGGACTAGTTCCTACAATGAGCAGTTCTTC. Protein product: CASSRFAGTSSYNEQFF.

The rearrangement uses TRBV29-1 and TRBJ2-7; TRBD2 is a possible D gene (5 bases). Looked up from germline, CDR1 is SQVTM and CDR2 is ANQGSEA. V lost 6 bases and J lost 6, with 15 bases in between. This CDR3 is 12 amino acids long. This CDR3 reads CSVLGSAGEQYF. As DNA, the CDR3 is TGCAGCGTCTTGGGTAGCGCTGGCGAGCAGTACTTC.

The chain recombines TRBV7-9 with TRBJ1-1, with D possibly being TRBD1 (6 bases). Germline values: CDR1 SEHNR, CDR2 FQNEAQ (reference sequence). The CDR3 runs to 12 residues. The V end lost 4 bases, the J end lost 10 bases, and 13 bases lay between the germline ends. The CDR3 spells CASSYVTGLAFF. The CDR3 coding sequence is TGTGCCAGCAGCTACGTCACAGGGTTAGCTTTCTTT.

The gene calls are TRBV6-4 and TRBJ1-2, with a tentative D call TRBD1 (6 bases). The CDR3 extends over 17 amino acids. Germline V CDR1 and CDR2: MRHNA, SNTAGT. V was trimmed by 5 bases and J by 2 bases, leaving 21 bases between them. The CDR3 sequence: CASSSRDTQSRNYGYTF. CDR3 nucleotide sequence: TGTGCCAGCAGTTCCCGGGACACACAAAGCAGGAACTATGGCTACACCTTC.

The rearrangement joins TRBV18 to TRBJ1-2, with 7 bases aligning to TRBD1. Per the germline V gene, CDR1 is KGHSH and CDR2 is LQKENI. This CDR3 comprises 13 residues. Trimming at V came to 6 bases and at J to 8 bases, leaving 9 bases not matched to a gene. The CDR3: CASSSDRVGGYTF. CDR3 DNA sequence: TGTGCCAGCTCGTCAGACAGGGTGGGAGGCTACACCTTC. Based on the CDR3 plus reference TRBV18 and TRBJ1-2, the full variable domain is NAGVMQNPRHLVRRRGQEARLRCSPMKGHSHVYWYRQLPEEGLKFMVYLQKENIIDESGMPKERFSAEFPKEGPSILRIQQVVRGDSAAYFCASSSDRVGGYTFGSGTRLTVV.

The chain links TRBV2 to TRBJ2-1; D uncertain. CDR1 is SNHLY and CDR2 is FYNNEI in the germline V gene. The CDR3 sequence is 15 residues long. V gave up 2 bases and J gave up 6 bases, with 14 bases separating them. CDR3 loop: CASSETEPPINEQFF. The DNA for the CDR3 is TGTGCCAGCAGTGAAACAGAGCCTCCGATCAATGAGCAGTTCTTC.

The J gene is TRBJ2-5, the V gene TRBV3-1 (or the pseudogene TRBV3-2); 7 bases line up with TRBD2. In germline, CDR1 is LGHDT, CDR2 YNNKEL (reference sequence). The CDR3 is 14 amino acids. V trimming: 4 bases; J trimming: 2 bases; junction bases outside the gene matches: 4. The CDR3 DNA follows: TGTGCCAGCAGCCCGAGGGGACTACAAGAGACCCAGTACTTC. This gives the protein CASSPRGLQETQYF.

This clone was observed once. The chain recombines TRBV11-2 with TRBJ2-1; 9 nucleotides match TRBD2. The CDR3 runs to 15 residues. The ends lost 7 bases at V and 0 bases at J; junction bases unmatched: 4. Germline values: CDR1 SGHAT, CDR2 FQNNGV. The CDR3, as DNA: TGTGCCAGCACCTTGGGACTAGCCTCCTACAATGAGCAGTTCTTC. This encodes CASTLGLASYNEQFF.

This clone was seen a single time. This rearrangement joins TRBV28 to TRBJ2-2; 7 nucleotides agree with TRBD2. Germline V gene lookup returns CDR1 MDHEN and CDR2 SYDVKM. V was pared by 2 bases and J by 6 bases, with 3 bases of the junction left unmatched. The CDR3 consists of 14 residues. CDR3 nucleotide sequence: TGTGCCAGCAGTTTAAGGGGAGGGGCCGGGGAGCTGTTTTTT. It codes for CASSLRGGAGELFF.

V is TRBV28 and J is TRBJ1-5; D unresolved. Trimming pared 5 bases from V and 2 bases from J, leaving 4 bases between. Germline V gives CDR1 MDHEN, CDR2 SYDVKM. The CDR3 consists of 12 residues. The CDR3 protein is CASSQGNQPQHF. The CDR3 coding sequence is TGTGCCAGCAGTCAGGGCAATCAGCCCCAGCATTTT.

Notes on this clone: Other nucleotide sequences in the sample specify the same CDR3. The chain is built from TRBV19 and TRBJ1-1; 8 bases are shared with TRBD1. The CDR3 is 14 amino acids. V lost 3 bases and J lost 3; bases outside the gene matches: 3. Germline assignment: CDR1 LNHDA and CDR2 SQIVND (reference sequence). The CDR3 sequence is CASSIDRGYTEAFF. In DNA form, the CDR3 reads TGTGCCAGTAGTATTGACAGGGGATACACTGAAGCTTTCTTT.

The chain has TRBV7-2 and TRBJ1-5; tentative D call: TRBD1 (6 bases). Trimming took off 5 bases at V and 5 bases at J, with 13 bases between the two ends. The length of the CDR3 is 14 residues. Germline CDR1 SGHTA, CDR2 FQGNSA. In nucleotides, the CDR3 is TGTGCCAGCAGCGCCCGGTCAGGGGATCAGCCCCAGCATTTT. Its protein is CASSARSGDQPQHF.

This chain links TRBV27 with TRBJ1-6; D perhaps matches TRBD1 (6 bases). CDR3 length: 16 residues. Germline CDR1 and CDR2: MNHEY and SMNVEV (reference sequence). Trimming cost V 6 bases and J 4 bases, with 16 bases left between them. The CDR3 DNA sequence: TGTGCCAGCAGGACCTACCGGGACACTTATAATTCACCCCTCCACTTT. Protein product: CASRTYRDTYNSPLHF.

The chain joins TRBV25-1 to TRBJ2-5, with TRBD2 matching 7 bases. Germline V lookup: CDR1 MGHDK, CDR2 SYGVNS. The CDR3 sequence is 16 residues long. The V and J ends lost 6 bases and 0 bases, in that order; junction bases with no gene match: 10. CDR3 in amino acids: CASSPRGGGYQETQYF. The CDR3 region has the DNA TGTGCCAGCAGCCCGAGGGGCGGGGGTTACCAAGAGACCCAGTACTTC. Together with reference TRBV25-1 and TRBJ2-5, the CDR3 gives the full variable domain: EADIYQTPRYLVIGTGKKITLECSQTMGHDKMYWYQQDPGMELHLIHYSYGVNSTEKGDLSSESTVSRIRTEHFPLTLESARPSHTSQYLCASSPRGGGYQETQYFGPGTRLLVL.

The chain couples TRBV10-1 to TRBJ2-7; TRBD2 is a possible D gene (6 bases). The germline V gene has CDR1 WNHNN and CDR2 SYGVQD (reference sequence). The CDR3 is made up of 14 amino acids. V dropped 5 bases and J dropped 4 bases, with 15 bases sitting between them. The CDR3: CASSKSGSRYEQYF. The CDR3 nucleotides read TGCGCCAGCAGTAAATCCGGGAGCAGGTACGAGCAGTACTTC.

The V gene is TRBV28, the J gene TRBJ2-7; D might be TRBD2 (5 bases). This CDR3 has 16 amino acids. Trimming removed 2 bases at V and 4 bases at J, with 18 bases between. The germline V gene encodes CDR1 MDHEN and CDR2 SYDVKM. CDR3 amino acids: CASSLPPEGPGYEQYF. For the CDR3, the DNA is TGTGCCAGCAGTTTACCCCCCGAGGGCCCTGGATACGAGCAGTACTTC.

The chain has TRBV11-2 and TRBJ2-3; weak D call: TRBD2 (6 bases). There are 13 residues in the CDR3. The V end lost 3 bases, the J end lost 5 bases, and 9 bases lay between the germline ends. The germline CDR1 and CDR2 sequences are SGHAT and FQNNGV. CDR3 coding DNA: TGTGCCAGCAGCTTTACCGGGGGAGATACGCAGTATTTT. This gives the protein CASSFTGGDTQYF.

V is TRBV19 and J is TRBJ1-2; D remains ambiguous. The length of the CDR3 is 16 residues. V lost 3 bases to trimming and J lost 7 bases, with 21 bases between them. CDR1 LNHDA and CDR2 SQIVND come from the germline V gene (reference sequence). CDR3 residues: CASSILSREAPPGYTF. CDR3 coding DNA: TGTGCCAGTAGTATTTTAAGTCGAGAAGCACCTCCTGGCTACACCTTC.

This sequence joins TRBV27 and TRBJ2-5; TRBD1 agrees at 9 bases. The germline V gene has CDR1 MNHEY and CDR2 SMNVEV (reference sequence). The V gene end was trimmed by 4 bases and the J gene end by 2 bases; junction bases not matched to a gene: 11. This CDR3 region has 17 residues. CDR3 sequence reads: CASSSFLTGGIQETQYF. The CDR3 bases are TGTGCCAGCAGTTCTTTTTTGACAGGGGGAATTCAAGAGACCCAGTACTTC.

CDR3 amino acids: CASSFDTGGGPQHF. CDR3 nucleotides: TGTGCCAGCAGTTTCGATACAGGGGGGGGGCCCCAGCATTTT. The V call is TRBV28, the J call TRBJ1-5; 8 bases match TRBD1. The CDR3 length is 14 residues. Germline V gene sequence: CDR1 MDHEN, CDR2 SYDVKM. V shed 3 bases and J 9 bases; nucleotides not matched to a gene: 7.

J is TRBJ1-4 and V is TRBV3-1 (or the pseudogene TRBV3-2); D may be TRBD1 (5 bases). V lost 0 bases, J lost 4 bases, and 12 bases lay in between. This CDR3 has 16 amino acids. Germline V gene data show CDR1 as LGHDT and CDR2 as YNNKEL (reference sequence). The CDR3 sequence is CASSQDEGVINEKLFF. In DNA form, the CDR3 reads TGTGCCAGCAGCCAAGATGAAGGGGTAATTAATGAAAAACTGTTTTTT.